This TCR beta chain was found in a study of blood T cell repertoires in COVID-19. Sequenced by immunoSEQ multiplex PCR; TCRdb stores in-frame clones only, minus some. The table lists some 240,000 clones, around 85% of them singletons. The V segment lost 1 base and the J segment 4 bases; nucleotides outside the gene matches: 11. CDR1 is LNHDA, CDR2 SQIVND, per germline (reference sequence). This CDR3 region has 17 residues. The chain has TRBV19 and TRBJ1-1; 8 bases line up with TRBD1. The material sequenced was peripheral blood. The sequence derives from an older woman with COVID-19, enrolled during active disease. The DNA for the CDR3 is TGTGCCAGTAGTATAGTTACAGGACAGGGCATGACCACTGAAGCTTTCTTT. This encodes CASSIVTGQGMTTEAFF.